This passage covers 11 T cell receptor beta chains from one sample sequenced in a study of patients and donors after allogeneic stem cell transplantation. From the RT-PCR reads, TCRdb called clonotypes with MiXCR, one entry per CDR3 protein. The top ten clones hold just over 7% of a sample with about 410,000 distinct CDR3 sequences, 16% of them seen once. The sample was blood, either unsorted or a sorted T cell fraction (not recorded which). All receptors come from a human donor who was either an allogeneic HSCT recipient or a stem cell or donor lymphocyte infusion donor (not recorded which). It is not recorded whose cells these are; they may come from a transplant donor.

This clonotype has a handful of counts. This chain links TRBV18 with TRBJ1-2; no definite D call. The V and J ends lost 2 bases and 1 base respectively, with 5 bases between them. The CDR3 is 13 residues long. Germline loops: CDR1 KGHSH, CDR2 LQKENI. The CDR3 loop reads CASSPGHNYGYTF. CDR3 DNA: TGTGCCAGCTCACCAGGGCATAACTATGGCTACACCTTC.

This clonotype has at least ten counts. The chain has TRBV12-3 or TRBV12-4 and TRBJ2-7, with 9 bases identical to TRBD1. Trimming at V came to 2 bases and at J to 2 bases, leaving 4 bases not matched to a gene. CDR3 length: 15 residues. The CDR3 sequence is CASSLRTGVPYEQYF. The CDR3 region has the DNA TGTGCCAGCAGTTTAAGGACAGGGGTACCCTACGAGCAGTACTTC.

This sequence joins TRBV5-6 and TRBJ2-3; TRBD2 is a possible D gene (5 bases). V dropped 0 bases and J dropped 3 bases, with 14 bases sitting between them. CDR1 and CDR2 from the germline V gene are SGHDT and YYEEEE. This CDR3 has 16 residues. The CDR3 nucleotides are TGTGCCAGCAGCTTGGCAACCGCCCGGAGGACAGATACGCAGTATTTT. This codes for CASSLATARRTDTQYF.

The V and J genes are TRBV9 and TRBJ2-2, with 8 bases fitting TRBD2. CDR1 SGDLS and CDR2 YYNGEE come from the germline V gene. With 0 bases clipped from V and 8 bases from J, the junction kept 3 bases outside the gene matches. The CDR3 extends over 14 amino acids. The CDR3 region is CASSVGAGAGELFF. CDR3 coding DNA: TGTGCCAGCAGCGTAGGAGCGGGGGCGGGGGAGCTGTTTTTT.

This clonotype has a count of ten or more. The chain is built from TRBV5-1 and TRBJ2-5; D unclear. V lost 0 bases and J lost 0, with 12 bases in between. CDR1 and CDR2 from the germline V gene are SGHRS and YFSETQ. CDR3 length: 16 residues. CDR3 coding DNA: TGCGCCAGCAGCTTGGGGTTATCCAGGAACCAAGAGACCCAGTACTTC. It translates to CASSLGLSRNQETQYF. The whole variable domain, remainder taken from reference TRBV5-1 and TRBJ2-5, is KAGVTQTPRYLIKTRGQQVTLSCSPISGHRSVSWYQQTPGQGLQFLFEYFSETQRNKGNFPGRFSGRQFSNSRSEMNVSTLELGDSALYLCASSLGLSRNQETQYFGPGTRLLVL.

This clonotype has at least ten counts. The V and J genes are TRBV7-6 and TRBJ2-3; no definite D call. The CDR3 is 15 amino acids. V was pared by 2 bases and J by 0 bases, with 9 bases between. Germline assignment: CDR1 SGHVS and CDR2 FNYEAQ. The CDR3 here is CASSLPKASTDTQYF. The CDR3 coding sequence is TGTGCCAGCAGCTTACCAAAAGCTAGCACAGATACGCAGTATTTT.

This clonotype has just a few counts. The chain recombines TRBV27 with TRBJ1-1; tentative D call: TRBD1 (5 bases). Germline assignment: CDR1 MNHEY and CDR2 SMNVEV (reference sequence). Trimming took 6 bases from V and 3 from J, leaving 17 bases between them. The CDR3 sequence is 15 residues long. For the CDR3, the DNA is TGTGCCAGCAGCCCACTGGCAGGGCGCTACACTGAAGCTTTCTTT. Its protein product is CASSPLAGRYTEAFF.

This clonotype occurred many times. This rearrangement joins TRBV12-3 or TRBV12-4 to TRBJ2-3, with unresolved D. The CDR3 loop spans 10 amino acids. The ends were cut back, 5 bases at V and 5 bases at J, with 2 bases in the middle. In nucleotides, the CDR3 is TGTGCCAGCAGTCAAGATACGCAGTATTTT. It encodes CASSQDTQYF.

The chain links TRBV5-1 to TRBJ2-1, with 8 bases that match TRBD2. This CDR3 comprises 15 residues. In germline, CDR1 is SGHRS, CDR2 YFSETQ. V lost 3 bases, J lost 7 bases, and 9 bases stayed unmatched. In nucleotides, the CDR3 is TGCGCCAGCAGCTGGCGGCGGACTAGCAAAAATGAGCAGTTCTTC. Protein product: CASSWRRTSKNEQFF.

This chain joins TRBV27 and TRBJ1-1; unclear D gene. The CDR3 is made up of 13 amino acids. Germline V lookup: CDR1 MNHEY, CDR2 SMNVEV (reference sequence). Trimming removed 6 bases from V and 4 bases from J, with 12 bases in between. CDR3 nucleotides: TGTGCCAGCAGGCTGGGGTGGGCCACTGAAGCTTTCTTT. This translates into CASRLGWATEAFF.

This clonotype was seen repeatedly, ten times or more. V and J are TRBV12-3 or TRBV12-4 and TRBJ1-5, with 7 bases identical to TRBD1. There are 15 residues in the CDR3. The junction had 6 bases not matched to a gene; V was cut back by 6 bases and J by 1 base. This chain's CDR3 is CASSQLTGSNQPQHF. CDR3 coding DNA: TGTGCCAGCAGCCAACTGACAGGGAGCAATCAGCCCCAGCATTTT.